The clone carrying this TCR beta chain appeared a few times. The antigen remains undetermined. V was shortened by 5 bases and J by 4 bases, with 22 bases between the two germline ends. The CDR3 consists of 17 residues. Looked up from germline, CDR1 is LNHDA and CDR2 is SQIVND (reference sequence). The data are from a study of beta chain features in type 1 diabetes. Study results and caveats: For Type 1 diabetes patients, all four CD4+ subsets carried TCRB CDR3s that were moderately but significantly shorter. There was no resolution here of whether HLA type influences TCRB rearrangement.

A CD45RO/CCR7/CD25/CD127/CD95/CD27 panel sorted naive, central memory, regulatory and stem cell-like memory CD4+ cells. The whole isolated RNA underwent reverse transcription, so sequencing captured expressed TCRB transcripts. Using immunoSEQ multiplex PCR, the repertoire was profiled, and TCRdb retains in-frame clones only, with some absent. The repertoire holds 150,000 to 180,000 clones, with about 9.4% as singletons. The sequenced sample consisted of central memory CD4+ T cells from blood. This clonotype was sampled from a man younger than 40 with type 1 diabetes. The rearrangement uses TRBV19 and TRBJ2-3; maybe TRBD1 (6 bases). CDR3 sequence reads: CASSSPRDIRASDTQYF. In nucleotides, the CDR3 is TGTGCCAGTAGTTCGCCCCGGGACATCAGAGCATCAGATACGCAGTATTTT.